Here is one TCR beta chain with its context. The data were taken from a study of shared clonotypes between healthy human individuals. Sequencing used immunoSEQ multiplex PCR; TCRdb keeps in-frame clones, though not all of them. The table records roughly 2.5 million clones, just over 90% of them present only once. The germline CDR1 and CDR2 sequences are SNHLY and FYNNEI. Trimming pared 1 base from V and 2 bases from J, leaving 15 bases between. The CDR3 is 16 residues long. The gene calls are TRBV2 and TRBJ2-7; D is possibly TRBD2 (5 bases). Material for sequencing was naive CD4+ T cells sorted from blood. Subset reported: CD45RA+ positively selected. The TCR comes from a man aged 18 to 35 in good health. This CDR3 is CASSEGFRGKPYEQYF. In DNA, the CDR3 is TGTGCCAGCAGTGAAGGGTTCCGGGGAAAGCCCTACGAGCAGTACTTC.